Sequencing of this T cell receptor beta chain was carried out in a study of cytomegalovirus exposure and HLA in healthy donors. The CDR3 extends over 15 amino acids. The ends lost 10 bases at V and 5 bases at J; junction bases unmatched: 10. The germline CDR1 and CDR2 sequences are LGHNA and YNFKEQ. Sequencing used immunoSEQ multiplex PCR; TCRdb keeps in-frame clones, though not all of them. Of some 130,000 clones in the sample, approximately 82% were seen once. Specimen: PBMCs. This rearrangement joins TRBV4-2 to TRBJ2-1, with 11 bases aligning to TRBD2. The sequence was obtained from a man under 40 in good health and CMV-seropositive. CDR3 sequence: CATAGRLAGNNEQFF. The CDR3 region has the DNA TGTGCCACTGCCGGGAGACTAGCGGGGAACAATGAGCAGTTCTTC.